The entry below describes one T cell receptor beta chain. This sample is drawn from a study of blood T cell repertoires in COVID-19. Clones were read by immunoSEQ multiplex PCR, and TCRdb kept only the in-frame ones, dropping some. The table has about 440,000 clones, approximately 90% seen once. The CDR3 totals 18 residues. CDR1 and CDR2 from the germline V gene are SEHNR and FQNEAQ (reference sequence). After removal of 5 bases from V and 0 bases from J, the junction contained 11 bases not matched to a gene. The clonotype comes from a woman aged 45-65 years with COVID-19, enrolled during active disease. The J gene is TRBJ2-4, the V gene TRBV7-9, with 9 bases fitting TRBD1. The specimen was peripheral blood. CDR3 nucleotide sequence: TGTGCCAGCAGCCATGACAGGGGGGACCAGCTAGCCAAAAACATTCAGTACTTC. Translated, it gives CASSHDRGDQLAKNIQYF.